The 12 T cell receptor beta chains below all came from one sample that was sequenced in a study of cytomegalovirus exposure and HLA in healthy donors. Both 60 Vbeta primers and 13 Jbeta primers went into the PCR. Clones were sequenced by immunoSEQ multiplex PCR, and TCRdb holds only the in-frame ones, with some missing. The sample lists about 150,000 clones, roughly 70% seen once, with 3.5% to 5% in the top ten. The sample was PBMCs. All receptors come from a man aged 55 to 70 in good health and CMV-seronegative.

The gene calls are TRBV27 and TRBJ1-5, with D tentatively TRBD1 (6 bases). CDR1 MNHEY and CDR2 SMNVEV come from the germline V gene (reference sequence). The CDR3 length is 14 residues. V lost 10 bases and J 4 bases, leaving 17 bases between the germline ends. CDR3 in amino acids: CATKRGGGNQPQHF. The CDR3 region has the DNA TGTGCCACCAAACGGGGGGGCGGAAATCAGCCCCAGCATTTT.

V and J are TRBV28 and TRBJ1-5; D is unclear. V lost 6 bases to trimming and J lost 0 bases, with 12 bases between them. This CDR3 has 15 amino acids. Germline CDR1 is MDHEN and CDR2 is SYDVKM. The CDR3 reads CASSSYGDSNQPQHF. CDR3 nucleotide sequence: TGTGCCAGCAGCTCCTACGGGGATAGCAATCAGCCCCAGCATTTT.

Here the CDR3 DNA reads TGTGCCAGCAGCCCCTCCGGGACTTTCGACACCGAGCAGTACTTC. It translates to CASSPSGTFDTEQYF. The J gene is TRBJ2-7, the V gene TRBV9; possibly TRBD2 for D (6 bases). The CDR3 is made up of 15 amino acids. The ends were cut back, 4 bases at V and 6 bases at J, with 20 bases in the middle. Germline-derived CDR1 and CDR2 are SGDLS and YYNGEE.

V usage is TRBV19 and J usage is TRBJ2-1, with 9 bases matching TRBD1. CDR1 and CDR2 (germline): LNHDA, SQIVND (reference sequence). V trimming: 7 bases; J trimming: 6 bases; junction bases outside the gene matches: 4. This CDR3 region has 13 residues. The CDR3 bases are TGTGCCAGTACCTCGACAGGGGGCAATGAGCAGTTCTTC. It translates to CASTSTGGNEQFF.

The J gene is TRBJ1-1, the V gene TRBV6-5, with 9 nucleotides matching TRBD1. With 6 bases clipped from V and 7 bases from J, the junction kept 0 bases outside the gene matches. The length of the CDR3 is 11 residues. The germline CDR1 and CDR2 sequences are MNHEY and SVGAGI. The CDR3 reads CASRGQGEAFF. In nucleotides, the CDR3 is TGTGCCAGCAGGGGACAGGGTGAAGCTTTCTTT.

This chain links TRBV7-9 with TRBJ1-3; D is unclear. CDR3 length equals 13 residues. CDR1 is SEHNR and CDR2 is FQNEAQ in the germline V gene (reference sequence). The ends were cut back, 1 base at V and 11 bases at J, with 12 bases in the middle. CDR3: CASSLEDSRAIYF. For the CDR3, the DNA is TGTGCCAGCAGCTTAGAAGACTCGAGGGCCATATATTTT.

CDR3: CASSPYYTGELFF. CDR3 bases: TGTGCCAGCAGCCCTTACTACACCGGGGAGCTGTTTTTT. The chain combines TRBV7-2 with TRBJ2-2; D ambiguous. CDR1 and CDR2 from the germline V gene are SGHTA and FQGNSA. Deletions cut 5 bases from V and 3 bases from J, with 7 bases between. The CDR3 is 13 amino acids.

The V and J genes are TRBV15 and TRBJ1-4, with 10 bases matching TRBD1. V dropped 0 bases and J dropped 0; count of bases not matched to a gene: 4. Germline lookup yields CDR1 LNHNV and CDR2 YYDKDF (reference sequence). The CDR3 sequence is 18 residues long. This CDR3 reads CATSRDGTGAPTNEKLFF. The CDR3, as DNA: TGTGCCACCAGCAGAGATGGGACAGGGGCTCCAACTAATGAAAAACTGTTTTTT.

This clone was observed a handful of times. This chain joins TRBV10-3 and TRBJ2-5, with D perhaps TRBD1 (6 bases). The CDR3 runs 15 residues. V was trimmed by 2 bases and J by 5 bases, leaving 15 bases between them. CDR1 and CDR2 from the germline V gene are ENHRY and SYGVKD. CDR3 DNA: TGTGCCATCAGTGAGAGCCCAGGGGCGGATGAGACCCAGTACTTC. Its translation: CAISESPGADETQYF.

The chain uses TRBV4-3 and TRBJ1-5; D may be TRBD1 (5 bases). Trimming removed 3 bases from V and 1 base from J, with 13 bases in between. The CDR3 has 16 residues. The germline gives CDR1 LGHNA, CDR2 YSLEER. The DNA of the CDR3 is TGCGCCAGCAGCCATTCACGGGACTCGAGCAATCAGCCCCAGCATTTT. Protein product: CASSHSRDSSNQPQHF.

This rearrangement joins TRBV19 to TRBJ1-1, with no clear D. This CDR3 contains 13 residues. The germline V and J ends were trimmed by 1 base and 5 bases, with 8 bases remaining between them. CDR1 and CDR2 from the germline V gene are LNHDA and SQIVND (reference sequence). CDR3 in DNA: TGTGCCAGTAGTATAGCCCCTACGACTGAAGCTTTCTTT. Encoded protein: CASSIAPTTEAFF.

J is TRBJ2-7 and V is TRBV10-1; 10 bases are a match to TRBD2. The germline V gene encodes CDR1 WNHNN and CDR2 SYGVQD (reference sequence). V was pared by 2 bases and J by 1 base, with 11 bases of the junction left unmatched. The CDR3 is 18 residues long. The CDR3 loop reads CASSERASGSPQSYEQYF. CDR3 DNA: TGCGCCAGCAGTGAGAGGGCTAGCGGGAGTCCCCAATCCTACGAGCAGTACTTC.